Reported below is one TCR beta chain. Trimming shortened V by 6 bases and J by 1 base, and 6 bases separated the two germline ends. From germline, CDR1 is DFQATT and CDR2 SNEGSKA (reference sequence). This CDR3 spans 11 amino acids. This sample stems from a study of blood T cell repertoires in COVID-19. Overall study context: Both acute and convalescent COVID-19 samples were obtained from the United States, Italy and Spain. Sources were T cells, B-cell-depleted T cells, or PBMCs; the material itself was cDNA or gDNA.

Original processing methods: By means of reference gene primer amplification, nucleated cell counts were estimated. TCRdb's copy holds only in-frame clones and misses some; the assay was immunoSEQ multiplex PCR. For V, J and clone size, that table is used; D and trimming come from the DNA. The table has approximately 200,000 clones, about nine tenths seen once. This chain uses TRBV20-1 with TRBJ1-1, with D unclear. This receptor was obtained from a man between 65 and 80 years old with active or convalescent COVID-19. Material: peripheral blood. In DNA form, the CDR3 reads TGCAGTGCCAAATGGAACACTGAAGCTTTCTTT. Encoded protein: CSAKWNTEAFF.